Listed below are T cell receptor beta chains from one sample, sequenced in a study of OX40 agonist ivuxolimab in advanced cancers. Sequenced by immunoSEQ multiplex PCR; TCRdb stores in-frame clones only, minus some. This table holds 50,000 to 85,000 clones, around 87% found once. The source material was CD4+ or CD8+ T cells sorted from blood, sampled in a trial of the OX40 agonist ivuxolimab. The origin of the receptors is an adult with an advanced solid tumor such as melanoma, head and neck, liver or kidney cancer. CDR3s include the opening cysteine and the closing phenylalanine or tryptophan. The D gene is left open where the match is weak. For some rows the clone size is stated as once, few or many, or as a class when expanded; others skip it.

v_gene: TRBV5-1; j_gene: TRBJ2-5; abundance: few; d_gene: TRBD1; CDR3aa: CASSLSAGGIQETQYF; CDR3nt: TGCGCCAGCAGCTTGAGTGCAGGGGGAATCCAAGAGACCCAGTACTTC
v_gene: TRBV9; j_gene: TRBJ1-3; abundance: NA; d_gene: TRBD1; CDR3aa: CASSATGGASGNTIYF; CDR3nt: TGTGCCAGCAGCGCGACAGGGGGCGCTTCCGGAAACACCATATATTTT
v_gene: TRBV27; j_gene: TRBJ2-5; abundance: NA; d_gene: NA; CDR3aa: CASGRRASGETQYF; CDR3nt: TGTGCCAGCGGCCGGCGCGCCTCGGGGGAGACCCAGTACTTC
v_gene: TRBV19; j_gene: TRBJ1-3; abundance: NA; d_gene: NA; CDR3aa: CASSIGSGGGNTIYF; CDR3nt: TGTGCCAGTAGTATCGGATCAGGCGGCGGAAACACCATATATTTT
v_gene: TRBV5-1; j_gene: TRBJ2-3; abundance: NA; d_gene: NA; CDR3aa: CASRYGGSTSTDTQYF; CDR3nt: TGCGCCAGCAGGTATGGTGGGAGTACGAGCACAGATACGCAGTATTTT
v_gene: TRBV5-1; j_gene: TRBJ2-7; abundance: NA; d_gene: NA; CDR3aa: CASSLASDTLPSYEQYF; CDR3nt: TGCGCCAGCAGCTTGGCCAGCGACACCCTCCCCTCCTACGAGCAGTACTTC
v_gene: TRBV5-1; j_gene: TRBJ2-7; abundance: NA; d_gene: TRBD1; CDR3aa: CASSHNPEQGRYEQYF; CDR3nt: TGCGCCAGCAGCCACAATCCAGAACAGGGGCGGTACGAGCAGTACTTC
v_gene: TRBV27; j_gene: TRBJ2-6; abundance: NA; d_gene: NA; CDR3aa: CASTVRLSGANVLTF; CDR3nt: TGTGCCAGCACCGTTAGGTTGTCTGGGGCCAACGTCCTGACTTTC
v_gene: TRBV27; j_gene: TRBJ2-7; abundance: NA; d_gene: TRBD2; CDR3aa: CASSLRTSGSSYEQYF; CDR3nt: TGTGCCAGCAGTCTCAGGACTAGCGGGAGCTCCTACGAGCAGTACTTC
v_gene: TRBV6-6; j_gene: TRBJ2-7; abundance: NA; d_gene: NA; CDR3aa: CASSYSENEQYF; CDR3nt: TGTGCCAGCAGTTACTCGGAGAACGAGCAGTACTTC
v_gene: TRBV28; j_gene: TRBJ2-3; abundance: few; d_gene: TRBD2; CDR3aa: CASSFGGSWGTDTQYF; CDR3nt: TGTGCCAGCAGTTTCGGCGGGAGTTGGGGCACAGATACGCAGTATTTT
v_gene: TRBV7-3; j_gene: TRBJ1-5; abundance: few; d_gene: NA; CDR3aa: CASSFQDGQPQHF; CDR3nt: TGTGCCAGCAGCTTCCAGGATGGGCAGCCCCAGCATTTT
v_gene: TRBV19; j_gene: TRBJ1-1; abundance: NA; d_gene: TRBD1; CDR3aa: CASSTRDRGVNTEAFF; CDR3nt: TGTGCCAGTAGTACTCGGGACAGGGGGGTGAACACTGAAGCTTTCTTT
v_gene: TRBV30; j_gene: TRBJ2-7; abundance: NA; d_gene: NA; CDR3aa: CAWRRESYEQYF; CDR3nt: TGTGCCTGGAGACGGGAGAGCTACGAGCAGTACTTC
v_gene: TRBV6-5; j_gene: TRBJ1-4; abundance: medium-sized; d_gene: TRBD1; CDR3aa: CASRRGQGINEKLFF; CDR3nt: TGTGCCAGCAGGAGGGGACAGGGTATTAATGAAAAACTGTTTTTT